This TCR beta chain was recorded in a study of shared clonotypes between healthy human individuals. Assay used: immunoSEQ multiplex PCR; TCRdb lists only in-frame clones, some missing. The repertoire has more than 900,000 clones, around 82% of them found once; the top ten carry 0.55% to 0.7%. Germline CDR1 MGHRA, CDR2 YSYEKL. This CDR3 contains 14 residues. V was pared by 0 bases and J by 3 bases, with 8 bases between. As to this clone: This sample includes further DNA sequences coding for the same CDR3.

This receptor was taken from a man aged 18 to 29 in good health. Some clones in this sample may be carry-over from other donors' samples. The J gene is TRBJ1-1, the V gene TRBV4-1; D call uncertain. The specimen sequenced was memory CD4+ T cells from PBMCs. Subset defined: CD45RA-negative fraction. The CDR3 loop is CASSQEAVDTEAFF. The CDR3 coding sequence is TGCGCCAGCAGCCAAGAGGCGGTCGACACTGAAGCTTTCTTT.